This T cell receptor beta chain was recovered during a study of early T cells in non-severe SARS-CoV-2 infection. For the study at large: Chains stayed unpaired after sequencing of bulk RNA from unsorted whole blood.

Unique molecular identifiers were added to individual cDNA molecules. TCRdb reanalysed the 5' RACE reads using MiXCR and keeps one entry per CDR3 protein. The sample includes 65,000 to 95,000 distinct CDR3 sequences, 9% to 10% of them seen just once. The receptor was isolated from an adult who was a healthcare worker with PCR-confirmed SARS-CoV-2 infection or an uninfected control (not recorded which). Sequenced material: whole blood.

CDR3 in amino acids: CASRTSGTVYNEQFF. The CDR3 coding sequence is TGCGCCAGCAGGACTAGCGGGACTGTCTACAATGAGCAGTTCTTC. The chain links TRBV5-1 to TRBJ2-1; 11 bases agree with TRBD2. This CDR3 is 15 amino acids long. V dropped 5 bases and J dropped 3; count of bases not matched to a gene: 4. Germline lookup yields CDR1 SGHRS and CDR2 YFSETQ.